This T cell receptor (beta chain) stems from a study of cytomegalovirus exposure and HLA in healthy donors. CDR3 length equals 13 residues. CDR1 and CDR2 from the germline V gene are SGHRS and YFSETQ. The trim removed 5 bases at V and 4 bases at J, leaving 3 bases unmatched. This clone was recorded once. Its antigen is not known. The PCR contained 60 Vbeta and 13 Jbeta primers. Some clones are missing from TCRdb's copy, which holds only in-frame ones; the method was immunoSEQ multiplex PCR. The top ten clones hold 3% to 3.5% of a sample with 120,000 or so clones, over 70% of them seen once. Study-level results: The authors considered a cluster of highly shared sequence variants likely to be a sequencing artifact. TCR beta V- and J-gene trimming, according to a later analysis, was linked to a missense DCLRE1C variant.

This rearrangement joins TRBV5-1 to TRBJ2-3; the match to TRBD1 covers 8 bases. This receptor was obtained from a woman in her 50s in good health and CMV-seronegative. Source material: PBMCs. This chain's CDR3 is CASRRQGSDTQYF. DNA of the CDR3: TGCGCCAGCAGACGACAGGGGTCAGATACGCAGTATTTT.